This T cell receptor beta chain appears in the sequencing data of a study of vaccination and CD4 T cells after COVID-19. Study-wide background: Convalescent persons amounted to six males plus four females, two of whom were Hispanic. Two doses of either BNT162b2 or mRNA-1273 vaccine went to participants.

Sequenced with the Oncomine TCR Beta short-read assay was DNA taken from cultured CD4+ T cells. TCRdb re-derived calls from the PCR reads in MiXCR, one entry per CDR3 protein. The data show 8,500 to 10,000 distinct CDR3 sequences, around 60% seen once. CDR1 is KGHSH and CDR2 is LQKENI in the germline V gene. The CDR3 loop spans 12 amino acids. Indicated treatment: 10-day PBMC culture with coronavirus spike peptide pools or control peptides (ViraFEST assay). This clonotype was found a few times. Its antigen is unknown. Specimen: CD4+ T cells from blood, cultured in vitro. This clonotype was sampled from a human donor who had recovered from COVID-19. V is TRBV18 and J is TRBJ2-7; 7 bases agree with TRBD1. The CDR3 DNA reads as TGTGTCTCGGGACAGTCTTCATACGAGCAGTACTTC. Translation gives CVSGQSSYEQYF.